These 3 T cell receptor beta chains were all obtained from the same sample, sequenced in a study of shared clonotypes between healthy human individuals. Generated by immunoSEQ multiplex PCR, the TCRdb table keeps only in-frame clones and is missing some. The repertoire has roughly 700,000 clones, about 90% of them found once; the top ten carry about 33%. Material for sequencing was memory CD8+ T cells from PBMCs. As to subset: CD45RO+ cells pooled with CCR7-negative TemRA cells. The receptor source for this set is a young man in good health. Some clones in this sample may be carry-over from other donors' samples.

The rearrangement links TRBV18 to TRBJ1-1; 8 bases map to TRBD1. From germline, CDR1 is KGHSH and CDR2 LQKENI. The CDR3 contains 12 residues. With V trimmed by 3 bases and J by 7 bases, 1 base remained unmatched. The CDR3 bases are TGTGCCAGCTCACCCGGGACAGGTGAAGCTTTCTTT. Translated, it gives CASSPGTGEAFF. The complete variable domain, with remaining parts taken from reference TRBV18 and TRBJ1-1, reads NAGVMQNPRHLVRRRGQEARLRCSPMKGHSHVYWYRQLPEEGLKFMVYLQKENIIDESGMPKERFSAEFPKEGPSILRIQQVVRGDSAAYFCASSPGTGEAFFGQGTRLTVV.

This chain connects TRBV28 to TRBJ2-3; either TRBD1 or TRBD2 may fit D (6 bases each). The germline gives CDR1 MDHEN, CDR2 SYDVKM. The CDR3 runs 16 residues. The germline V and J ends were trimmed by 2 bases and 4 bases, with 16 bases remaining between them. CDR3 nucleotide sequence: TGTGCCAGCAGTTTACGCCGCCGGAGGGGGGCAGATACGCAGTATTTT. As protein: CASSLRRRRGADTQYF.

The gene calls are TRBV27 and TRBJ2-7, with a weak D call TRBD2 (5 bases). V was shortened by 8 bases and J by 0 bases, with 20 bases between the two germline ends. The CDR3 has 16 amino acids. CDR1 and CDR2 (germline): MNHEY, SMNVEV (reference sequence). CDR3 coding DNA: TGTGCCAGCCGACCCAGCCGCTGGGAGAACTCCTACGAGCAGTACTTC. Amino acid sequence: CASRPSRWENSYEQYF.